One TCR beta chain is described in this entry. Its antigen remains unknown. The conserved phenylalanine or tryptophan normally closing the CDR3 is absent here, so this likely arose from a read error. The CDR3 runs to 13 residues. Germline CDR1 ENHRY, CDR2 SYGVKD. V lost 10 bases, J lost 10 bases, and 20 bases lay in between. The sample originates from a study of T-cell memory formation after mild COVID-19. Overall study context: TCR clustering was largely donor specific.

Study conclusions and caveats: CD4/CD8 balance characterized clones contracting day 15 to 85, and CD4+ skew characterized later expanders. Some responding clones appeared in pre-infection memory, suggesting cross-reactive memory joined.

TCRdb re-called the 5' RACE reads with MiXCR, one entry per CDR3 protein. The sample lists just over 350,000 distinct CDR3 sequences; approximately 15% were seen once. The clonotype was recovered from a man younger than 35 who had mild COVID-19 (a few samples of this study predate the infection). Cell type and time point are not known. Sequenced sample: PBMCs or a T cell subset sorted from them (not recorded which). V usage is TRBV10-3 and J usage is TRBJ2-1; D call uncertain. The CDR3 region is CASEGRERLEQFS. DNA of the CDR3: TGTGCCAGCGAAGGACGCGAGAGGTTGGAGCAGTTCTCC.